This T cell receptor (beta chain) was identified in a study of identical twins. Overall study results and limits: Where beta out-of-frame sequences were concerned, excess twin sharing was weaker.

This clonotype has a handful of counts. Its antigen is unknown. The CDR3 is 14 amino acids. Germline-derived CDR1 and CDR2 are SEHNR and FQNEAQ (reference sequence). Trimming took off 5 bases at V and 7 bases at J, with 17 bases between the two ends. TCRdb called the 5' RACE reads again in MiXCR, with one record for every CDR3 protein. This repertoire shows under 1 million distinct CDR3 sequences, roughly an eighth found once; its top ten account for about 1.5%. In addition, the sample was reused for a study of yellow fever vaccine responses in identical twins.

The chain links TRBV7-9 to TRBJ1-1; D gene uncertain. The sequenced sample was PBMCs. The receptor's source is a young woman in good health. This chain's CDR3 is CASSARELRVEAFF. The CDR3 nucleotides read TGTGCCAGCAGCGCAAGGGAGTTAAGGGTTGAAGCTTTCTTT.